A single sample is the source of the 20 T cell receptor beta chains below, sequenced in a study of blood T cell repertoires in COVID-19. Profiled with immunoSEQ multiplex PCR; TCRdb holds only in-frame clones, not every one. The sample yields roughly 220,000 clones, around 83% seen once. The specimen sequenced was PBMCs or T cells enriched from blood (not recorded which). These receptors were collected from a woman between 40 and 55 years old with acute COVID-19.

This sequence joins TRBV3-1 (or the pseudogene TRBV3-2) and TRBJ2-1, with TRBD2 as a possible D gene (6 bases). Germline values: CDR1 LGHDT, CDR2 YNNKEL (reference sequence). This CDR3 is built from 15 residues. Trimming removed 4 bases from V and 5 bases from J, with 15 bases in between. The CDR3 here is CASSLRYRGNNEQFF. The CDR3 DNA follows: TGTGCCAGCAGCCTCCGGTACCGGGGGAACAATGAGCAGTTCTTC.

V usage is TRBV6-5 and J usage is TRBJ1-5, with D perhaps matching TRBD1 (5 bases). The V gene's germline CDR1 is MNHEY and CDR2 SVGAGI. Trimming shortened V by 7 bases and J by 0 bases, and 10 bases separated the two germline ends. The CDR3 sequence is 14 residues long. The DNA for the CDR3 is TGTGCCAGCACGGACACAAATAGCAATCAGCCCCAGCATTTT. It codes for CASTDTNSNQPQHF.

This clone was found once. The V call is TRBV5-1, the J call TRBJ1-3; D call uncertain. Germline V gene lookup returns CDR1 SGHRS and CDR2 YFSETQ. CDR3 size: 13 residues. V dropped 4 bases and J dropped 0 bases, with 5 bases sitting between them. DNA for the CDR3: TGCGCCAGCAGCCCCAGCTCTGGAAACACCATATATTTT. Its protein is CASSPSSGNTIYF.

There are a few counts of this clone. This chain uses TRBV4-1 with TRBJ2-5; tentatively, D is TRBD2 (5 bases). V gave up 0 bases and J gave up 3 bases, with 17 bases separating them. Per germline, CDR1 MGHRA and CDR2 YSYEKL. The CDR3 runs 17 residues. The CDR3 reads CASSQDSRALGEETQYF. The CDR3 DNA reads TGCGCCAGCAGCCAAGATAGTCGGGCACTAGGAGAAGAGACCCAGTACTTC.

This clone showed up just a few times. The chain links TRBV6-4 to TRBJ1-6; D call uncertain. In germline, CDR1 is MRHNA, CDR2 SNTAGT. The CDR3 spans 17 residues. Trimming cost V 1 base and J 3 bases, with 13 bases left between them. This chain's CDR3 is CASSDLGRSYYNSPLHF. The CDR3 DNA follows: TGTGCCAGCAGTGACTTAGGGAGATCGTACTATAATTCACCCCTCCACTTT.

This chain joins TRBV11-2 and TRBJ1-1; D might be TRBD1 (5 bases). With 2 bases removed from V and 2 bases from J, the gap between germline ends came to 12 bases. This CDR3 comprises 15 residues. Looked up from germline, CDR1 is SGHAT and CDR2 is FQNNGV. The CDR3 sequence: CASSLMSRVNTEAFF. DNA of the CDR3: TGTGCCAGCAGCTTAATGAGCAGGGTCAACACTGAAGCTTTCTTT.

The chain recombines TRBV5-6 with TRBJ2-7, with 8 bases aligning to TRBD1. V shed 4 bases, J shed 3 bases, and the junction held 6 bases outside the gene matches. The CDR3 spans 14 residues. Germline V CDR1 and CDR2: SGHDT, YYEEEE. In DNA form, the CDR3 reads TGTGCCAGCAGCCCGGGACAGGTAGACTACGAGCAGTACTTC. The encoded protein is CASSPGQVDYEQYF.

The chain has TRBV4-3 and TRBJ1-1, with TRBD1 as a possible D gene (6 bases). V was pared by 0 bases and J by 3 bases, with 17 bases between. Germline V gene sequence: CDR1 LGHNA, CDR2 YSLEER. The CDR3 contains 17 residues. The CDR3 loop reads CASSQDRLLGGHTEAFF. The CDR3 DNA is TGCGCCAGCAGCCAAGATCGGTTGTTAGGGGGTCACACTGAAGCTTTCTTT.

This rearrangement joins TRBV2 to TRBJ2-7, with 13 bases fitting TRBD2. Trimming at V came to 8 bases and at J to 7 bases, leaving 8 bases not matched to a gene. Germline V gene sequence: CDR1 SNHLY, CDR2 FYNNEI. CDR3 length: 14 residues. This chain's CDR3 is CASPNGTSGVEQYF. The CDR3 nucleotides are TGTGCCAGCCCGAACGGGACTAGCGGGGTAGAGCAGTACTTC.

V and J are TRBV4-2 and TRBJ1-3; tentatively, D is TRBD1 (5 bases). Trimming left V 0 bases short and J 2 bases short, with 11 bases between. Germline lookup yields CDR1 LGHNA and CDR2 YNFKEQ. The CDR3 is made up of 16 amino acids. CDR3 DNA sequence: TGTGCCAGCAGCCAAGACCAGGGAATGGCTGGAAACACCATATATTTT. It encodes CASSQDQGMAGNTIYF.

The chain is built from TRBV3-1 (or the pseudogene TRBV3-2) and TRBJ2-5; 8 bases map to TRBD1. The CDR3 length is 13 residues. The trim removed 4 bases at V and 5 bases at J, leaving 3 bases unmatched. CDR1 and CDR2 from the germline V gene are LGHDT and YNNKEL (reference sequence). CDR3 nucleotides: TGTGCCAGCAGCCGACAGGGGCTGGAGACCCAGTACTTC. As protein: CASSRQGLETQYF.

As for this clone: Additional DNA sequences in this sample encode the identical CDR3. The chain combines TRBV20-1 with TRBJ1-2; D gene uncertain. Germline V gene lookup returns CDR1 DFQATT and CDR2 SNEGSKA (reference sequence). V lost 3 bases and J lost 2, with 7 bases in between. The CDR3 runs 12 residues. CDR3 coding DNA: TGCAGTGCTAGTGATCGGAACTATGGCTACACCTTC. Its protein is CSASDRNYGYTF.

CDR3 sequence: CASSQAWTVPEQYF. DNA for the CDR3: TGCGCCAGCAGCCAAGCTTGGACAGTTCCCGAGCAGTACTTC. The chain carries TRBV4-1 and TRBJ2-7; a possible D gene is TRBD1 (6 bases). The germline V and J ends were trimmed by 1 base and 6 bases, with 13 bases remaining between them. CDR1 and CDR2 (germline): MGHRA, YSYEKL. CDR3 length equals 14 residues.

The genes are TRBV6-2 or TRBV6-3 and TRBJ1-5; D possibly corresponds to TRBD1 (5 bases). Trimming took 2 bases from V and 0 from J, leaving 11 bases between them. The germline CDR1 and CDR2 sequences are MNHEY and SVGEGT. CDR3 length: 16 residues. CDR3 in amino acids: CASSYRGRYSNQPQHF. DNA of the CDR3: TGTGCCAGCAGTTACCGGGGGAGATATAGCAATCAGCCCCAGCATTTT.

The V gene is TRBV5-4, the J gene TRBJ2-5; 10 positions agree with TRBD1. Germline values: CDR1 SGHNT, CDR2 YYREEE (reference sequence). The V segment lost 0 bases and the J segment 5 bases; nucleotides outside the gene matches: 10. The CDR3 loop spans 17 amino acids. The CDR3 region is CASSLAGGQGWRETQYF. DNA of the CDR3: TGTGCCAGCAGCTTGGCCGGGGGACAGGGGTGGAGGGAGACCCAGTACTTC.

The CDR3 protein is CASSLGGSGETQYF. The CDR3 bases are TGTGCCAGCAGCTTAGGCGGGAGTGGGGAGACCCAGTACTTC. This chain joins TRBV11-2 and TRBJ2-5; 7 bases are a match to TRBD2. Germline V gives CDR1 SGHAT, CDR2 FQNNGV. J lost 5 bases, V lost 1 base, and 4 bases had no gene match. The CDR3 contains 14 residues.

The CDR3 loop reads CASSFTGQGNTEAFF. CDR3 DNA: TGTGCCAGCAGCTTCACGGGACAGGGGAACACTGAAGCTTTCTTT. The V gene is TRBV11-2, the J gene TRBJ1-1, with 9 bases lining up with TRBD1. V was pared by 3 bases and J by 1 base, with 3 bases of the junction left unmatched. The CDR3 spans 15 residues. The germline CDR1 and CDR2 sequences are SGHAT and FQNNGV. Filled out from reference TRBV11-2 and TRBJ1-1, the complete variable domain reads EAGVAQSPRYKIIEKRQSVAFWCNPISGHATLYWYQQILGQGPKLLIQFQNNGVVDDSQLPKDRFSAERLKGVDSTLKIQPAKLEDSAVYLCASSFTGQGNTEAFFGQGTRLTVV.

The chain carries TRBV5-1 and TRBJ2-3; D is possibly TRBD1 (6 bases). The CDR3 runs to 14 residues. V gave up 3 bases and J gave up 4 bases, with 12 bases separating them. CDR1 is SGHRS and CDR2 is YFSETQ in the germline V gene. The CDR3 is CASSWAGAADTQYF. The CDR3 DNA follows: TGCGCCAGCAGCTGGGCAGGGGCGGCAGATACGCAGTATTTT.

V and J are TRBV19 and TRBJ2-1, with 12 bases identical to TRBD2. This CDR3 region has 16 residues. J lost 5 bases, V lost 5 bases, and 7 bases had no gene match. CDR1 is LNHDA, CDR2 SQIVND, per germline (reference sequence). In DNA, the CDR3 is TGTGCCAGTAGTCCCGCGACTAGCGGGAGAAACAATGAGCAGTTCTTC. It codes for CASSPATSGRNNEQFF.

This chain joins TRBV5-4 and TRBJ2-1; 10 positions agree with TRBD1. The CDR3 loop spans 13 amino acids. Germline trimming cut 3 bases from V and 7 bases from J; bases unmatched to any gene: 1. The V gene's germline CDR1 is SGHNT and CDR2 YYREEE (reference sequence). The CDR3: CASSSDRGNEQFF. For the CDR3, the DNA is TGTGCCAGCAGCTCGGACAGGGGGAATGAGCAGTTCTTC.